A selection of T cell receptor beta chains follows, all from one sample in a study of Ad26.COV2.S vaccination and SARS-CoV-2 variants. Produced via immunoSEQ multiplex PCR; TCRdb's table is partial and in-frame only. The table lists more than 150,000 clones, around 88% of them singletons. The sequences come from peripheral blood, collected after recovery from COVID-19. The receptors were gathered from a human donor who had recovered from COVID-19. The conserved cysteine and the conserved F or W are not part of the CDR3 here.

V gene	J gene	CDR3 protein
TRBV12-5	TRBJ1-1	ASGSTDIVMNTEAF
TRBV11-2	TRBJ2-5	ASSPSLLAGEYQETQY
TRBV18	TRBJ2-5	ASSPGQAGLGETQY
TRBV7-9	TRBJ2-5	ASSFAGGAGETQY
TRBV6-5	TRBJ1-1	ASRLRTALNTEAF
TRBV5-6	TRBJ2-3	ASSLTGQGSPDTQY
TRBV30	TRBJ2-5	AWNLGQETQY
TRBV3-1/TRBV3-2	TRBJ1-1	ASSLSNTEAF
TRBV27	TRBJ2-4	ASSPSWGEAKNIQY
TRBV14	TRBJ2-1	ASSQVDVSGRAGSYNEQF
TRBV6-5	TRBJ2-7	ATSPWGGAYEQY
TRBV3-1/TRBV3-2	TRBJ2-3	ASSPGGGTQY
TRBV15	TRBJ2-1	ATSRDRASGLYDEQF
TRBV2	TRBJ1-1	ASSEVWGDTEAF
TRBV9	TRBJ1-5	ASSAHRDSNQPQH
TRBV6-5	TRBJ2-7	ASSYTSWYEQY
TRBV7-8	TRBJ2-7	ASSQAVYEQY
TRBV7-2	TRBJ2-7	ASSGTSGRYEQY
TRBV4-2	TRBJ1-2	ASSQESRGPYGYT
TRBV15	TRBJ2-7	ATSRDRAGGEQY
TRBV9	TRBJ1-5	ASSAGGSQPQH
TRBV18	TRBJ2-1	ASSPYLAGGSYNEQF
TRBV28	TRBJ2-7	ASSLIPYEQY
TRBV7-6	TRBJ2-2	ASSLAVGLEYTGELF
TRBV24-1	TRBJ2-7	ATSDPGTGDDEQY
TRBV7-2	TRBJ2-7	ASSKSSYEQY
TRBV3-1/TRBV3-2	TRBJ2-5	ASRLGRGSVETQY
TRBV5-6	TRBJ2-2	ASSFERMGGELF
TRBV11-2	TRBJ1-2	ASSLKRMDGYT
TRBV19	TRBJ2-7	ASSPTSGGSYEQY
TRBV9	TRBJ2-7	ASSLEGQGAYNEQY
TRBV2	TRBJ2-7	ASRGEPSYEQY
TRBV5-8	TRBJ2-7	ASSLGGKSPSYEQY
TRBV28	TRBJ1-1	ASSAPRGEKTEAF
TRBV10-3	TRBJ1-1	ALRTGLNTEAF
TRBV25-1	TRBJ2-5	ASSISLTSGGETQY
TRBV14	TRBJ2-2	ASSQSEYYTGELF
TRBV27	TRBJ1-1	ASSLKSGSTEAF
TRBV19	TRBJ2-5	ASSISRVETQY
TRBV3-1/TRBV3-2	TRBJ2-7	ASSQVVGEGGYEQY
TRBV6-5	TRBJ2-7	ASSSLRGSSYEQY
TRBV12-5	TRBJ2-7	ASLAGPSYEQY
TRBV18	TRBJ2-6	ASSPQGSGANVLT
TRBV7-9	TRBJ2-4	ASSATGGWIQY
TRBV2	TRBJ2-7	ASTLDRGHEQY
TRBV10-2	TRBJ2-7	ASSESGQFSSYEQY
TRBV12-3/TRBV12-4	TRBJ2-7	ASRSSYEQY
TRBV25-1	TRBJ2-7	ASSGQASIYEQY
TRBV4-1	TRBJ2-5	ASSQESRQGWVRKTQY
TRBV2	TRBJ2-7	ASSATYEQY
TRBV27	TRBJ1-2	ASGPQGTSNYGYT
TRBV7-9	TRBJ1-3	ASSQRTGVGNTIY
TRBV19	TRBJ1-4	ASSLVYEKLF
TRBV20-1	TRBJ1-1	SGPRQGVAF
TRBV5-8	TRBJ2-7	ASSSTPFPGKGTTGEQY
TRBV5-4	TRBJ2-5	ASSYGGSGRARQTQY
TRBV25-1	TRBJ2-7	ASSDTPRLGARYEQY